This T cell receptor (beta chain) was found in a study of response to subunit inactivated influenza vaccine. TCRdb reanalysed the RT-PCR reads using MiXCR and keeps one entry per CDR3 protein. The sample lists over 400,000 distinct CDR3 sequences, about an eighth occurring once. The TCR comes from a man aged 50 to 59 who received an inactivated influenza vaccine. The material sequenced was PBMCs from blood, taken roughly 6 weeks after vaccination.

CDR3 sequence (DNA): TGTGCCATCAGTGAGTCGACAGGGGCGCTGGGTCAGCCCCAGCATTTT. Translated: CAISESTGALGQPQHF. The rearrangement links TRBV10-3 to TRBJ1-5; TRBD1 matches 8 bases. The CDR3 is 16 residues long. Germline V lookup: CDR1 ENHRY, CDR2 SYGVKD. Losses at the gene ends were 0 bases for V and 6 bases for J; bases not matched to a gene: 7.